This T cell receptor (beta chain) was profiled in a study of CD8 T cells in ankylosing spondylitis. Study conclusions and caveats: Among TCR beta sequences, a motif of several highly homologous variants appeared characteristic of ankylosing spondylitis blood. CD8+ by phenotype, disease-linked clones were relatively rare in peripheral blood.

This clonotype was observed a handful of times. Antigen unknown. TCRdb independently ran MiXCR on the 5' RACE reads; one entry per CDR3 protein. Of some 840,000 distinct CDR3 sequences listed, about 11% are singletons. V was pared by 7 bases and J by 2 bases, with 14 bases between. The CDR3 runs 13 residues. CDR1 DFQATT and CDR2 SNEGSKA come from the germline V gene (reference sequence). Sequencing input: blood, either unsorted or a sorted T cell fraction (not recorded which). The rearrangement links TRBV20-1 to TRBJ1-2, with a weak D call TRBD1 (5 bases). The clonotype comes from a male donor with ankylosing spondylitis. CDR3 protein: CSEIGRGNYGYTF. The CDR3 nucleotides read TGCAGTGAGATTGGACGGGGGAACTATGGCTACACCTTC.